The clone carrying this T cell receptor (beta chain) has at least ten counts. RNA transcripts yielded amplified TCR beta CDR3 regions. First-round RT-PCR of the TCR CDR3 relied on the HTBI primer set. TCRdb analysed the multiplex PCR reads with MiXCR anew, one entry per CDR3 protein. The sample records around 300,000 distinct CDR3 sequences, roughly 15% being singletons. These data originate in a study of T cells in Graves' hyperthyroidism and ophthalmopathy. V was pared by 4 bases and J by 5 bases, with 4 bases of the junction left unmatched. The CDR3 has 16 amino acids. CDR1 LGHDT and CDR2 YNNKEL come from the germline V gene (reference sequence). Over 18 months, lack of ophthalmopathy progression marked Graves' hyperthyroidism as stable. The hyperthyroidism patients had all been newly diagnosed, and their disease duration was under 2 months. Their ages ranged from 18 to 65 years.

The chain couples TRBV3-1 to TRBJ2-2; 13 bases are a match to TRBD2. Material: blood. The receptor was isolated from a woman between 40 and 55 years old with Graves' hyperthyroidism. Here the CDR3 DNA reads TGTGCCAGCAGCCCACGACTAGCGGGAGGAACCGGGGAGCTGTTTTTT. It is translated as CASSPRLAGGTGELFF.